These T cell receptor beta chains were read from a single sample in a study of T cell repertoires in cytomegalovirus infection. TCRdb recomputed calls from the reads with MiXCR, one row per CDR3 protein. The data contain around 310,000 distinct CDR3 sequences, 15% to 20% of them singletons. Sequencing used PBMCs. Receptor source: a human donor in good health (CMV status not recorded). Some clones in this sample may be carry-over from other donors' samples. Each CDR3 is given with its conserved first and last residue. A D gene is named only where the DNA matches it firmly. Only some rows state a clone size, as once, few, many or a class for expanded clones.

TRBJ2-7	NA	TRBV12-3/TRBV12-4	many	TGTGCCAGCAGTTTTTTCCAGGGAAGTTCCTACGAGCAGTACTTC	CASSFFQGSSYEQYF
TRBJ1-5	NA	TRBV20-1	NA	TGCAGTGCGACAATCTGGCCCCCTTATAGCAATCAGCCCCAGCATTTT	CSATIWPPYSNQPQHF
TRBJ2-1	NA	TRBV6-2/TRBV6-3	few	TGTGCCAGCAGTTACTCGTTCCAGGCTGAGCAGTTCTTC	CASSYSFQAEQFF
TRBJ1-5	TRBD1	TRBV20-1	few	TGCAGTGCTCAGGGGGGGGAGAATCAGCCCCAGCATTTT	CSAQGGENQPQHF
TRBJ2-6	NA	TRBV10-3	NA	TGTGCCATCAGTGAGTCGGAGCTCGCTGGGGCCAACGTCCTGACTTTC	CAISESELAGANVLTF
TRBJ2-5	NA	TRBV20-1	few	TGCAGTGCTAGAGATTGGACAGTACAAGAGACCCAGTACTTC	CSARDWTVQETQYF
TRBJ2-5	NA	TRBV7-2	many	TGTGCCAGCAGCTTAGTGGATCCATTGGAGACCCAGTACTTC	CASSLVDPLETQYF
TRBJ1-1	NA	TRBV10-3	many	TGTGCCATCAGGGTGAGGCAAGACACTGAAGCTTTCTTT	CAIRVRQDTEAFF
TRBJ1-4	TRBD1	TRBV5-1	many	TGCGCCAGCACCCGGGACAGGATGAATGAAAAACTGTTTTTT	CASTRDRMNEKLFF
TRBJ1-3	NA	TRBV12-3/TRBV12-4	NA	TGTGCCAGCAGCCCCGGACAGTCTGGAAACACCATAAATTTT	CASSPGQSGNTINF
TRBJ1-5	TRBD1	TRBV12-3/TRBV12-4	many	TGTGCCAGCAGCCTAAGGGGGCAGGCAAGCAATCAGCCCCAGCATTTT	CASSLRGQASNQPQHF
TRBJ1-6	NA	TRBV6-5	few	TGTGCCAGCAGTTACTCGACGGTGACGCCGGGGAATTCACCCCTCCACTTT	CASSYSTVTPGNSPLHF
TRBJ1-6	NA	TRBV7-2	many	TGTGCCAGCAGCCTTCAATGGGGCTCCTATAATTCACCCCTCCACTTT	CASSLQWGSYNSPLHF
TRBJ1-1	NA	TRBV10-3	NA	TGTGCCACCAGGACGGACCCGGGTACTGAAGCTTTCTTT	CATRTDPGTEAFF
TRBJ2-1	TRBD2	TRBV5-4	NA	TGTGCCAGCAGCTTGGCACCGGGACTAGCGGCTAACAATGAGCAGTTCTTC	CASSLAPGLAANNEQFF
TRBJ2-2	NA	TRBV4-1	many	TGCGCCAGCAGCCAAGAGAGGACAGCCAACACCGGGGAGCTGTTTTTT	CASSQERTANTGELFF
TRBJ1-2	NA	TRBV20-1	few	TGCAGTGCGGGCGATGGCTACACCTTC	CSAGDGYTF
TRBJ2-5	NA	TRBV20-1	few	TGCAGTGCTACGTCGCCAGGGGCAGGAGAGACCCAGTACTTC	CSATSPGAGETQYF
TRBJ1-1	NA	TRBV29-1	few	TGCAGCGGATTAGGAGGAGAAAACACTGAAGCTTTCTTT	CSGLGGENTEAFF
TRBJ2-7	TRBD1	TRBV7-2	many	TGTGCCAGCAGCTTAGTGACAGGGGGATCCTACGAGCAGTACTTC	CASSLVTGGSYEQYF
TRBJ2-1	TRBD2	TRBV25-1	many	TGTGCCAGCAGCCCGGGACTAGCGGGGGCCAATGAGCAGTTCTTC	CASSPGLAGANEQFF
TRBJ2-1	NA	TRBV12-3/TRBV12-4	many	TGTGCCAGCAGTCCCAACCGGCGTCTAGCGATCTTC	CASSPNRRLAIF
TRBJ2-6	NA	TRBV10-3	many	TGTGCCATCAGCCCAGGGGACTCTGGGGCCAACGTCCTGACTTTC	CAISPGDSGANVLTF
TRBJ2-1	TRBD1	TRBV6-2/TRBV6-3	many	TGTGCCAGCAGTCGTATAAGACAGGGGGAAAACAATGAGCAGTTCTTC	CASSRIRQGENNEQFF
TRBJ2-7	NA	TRBV9	NA	TGTGCCAGCAGCGTAGGAAGCTCTAACTTGGGAGAGCAGTACTTC	CASSVGSSNLGEQYF
TRBJ2-2	TRBD1	TRBV27	NA	TGTGCCAGCAGACCCGGACAGGGGAGAACCGGGGAGCTGTTTTTT	CASRPGQGRTGELFF
TRBJ2-7	TRBD1	TRBV18	many	TGTGCCAGCAGCCCCGGGACAGGGGCCTACGAGCAGTACTTC	CASSPGTGAYEQYF
TRBJ2-1	NA	TRBV7-2	many	TGTGCCAGCAGCTTAGGTGTCAGCAATGAGCAGTTCTTC	CASSLGVSNEQFF
TRBJ1-4	NA	TRBV7-3	many	TGTGCCAGCAGCTTAACTGGGGGCCTTAATGAAAAACTGTTTTTT	CASSLTGGLNEKLFF
TRBJ2-5	NA	TRBV20-1	many	TGCAGTGCTTACTTACCGGGCCCCAGAGAGACCCAGTACTTC	CSAYLPGPRETQYF
TRBJ2-3	TRBD2	TRBV20-1	NA	TGCAGTGCTAGCGACATTCAGCGGGGTTCTAGCACAGATACGCAGTATTTT	CSASDIQRGSSTDTQYF
TRBJ1-5	NA	TRBV28	many	TGTGCCAGCAGGACGAACGGGGATCAGCCCCAGCATTTT	CASRTNGDQPQHF
TRBJ2-3	NA	TRBV10-3	many	TGTGCCATCAAAAGGGCATCAAGCACAGATACGCAGTATTTT	CAIKRASSTDTQYF
TRBJ1-1	NA	TRBV20-1	NA	TGCAGTGCGAGCAGGCACATGAACACTGAAGCTTTCTTT	CSASRHMNTEAFF
TRBJ2-7	NA	TRBV20-1	NA	TGCAGTGCTCCTCGCCAGGGCTACGAGCAGTACTTC	CSAPRQGYEQYF
TRBJ2-3	TRBD2	TRBV11-1	many	TGTGCCAGCAGCGCCTGGACTAGCGGTAACAGAGATACGCAGTATTTT	CASSAWTSGNRDTQYF
TRBJ1-1	NA	TRBV3-1	NA	TGTGCCAGCAGCCCACCTAGCAGGGCGATCACTGAAGCTTTCTTT	CASSPPSRAITEAFF
TRBJ2-7	NA	TRBV28	many	TGTGCCAGCAGTTTATTGGGTCCCATGGGATACGAGCAGTACTTC	CASSLLGPMGYEQYF
TRBJ1-3	NA	TRBV20-1	NA	TGCAGTGCTAGCCCGGGGACCTCCTCTGGAAACACCATATATTTT	CSASPGTSSGNTIYF